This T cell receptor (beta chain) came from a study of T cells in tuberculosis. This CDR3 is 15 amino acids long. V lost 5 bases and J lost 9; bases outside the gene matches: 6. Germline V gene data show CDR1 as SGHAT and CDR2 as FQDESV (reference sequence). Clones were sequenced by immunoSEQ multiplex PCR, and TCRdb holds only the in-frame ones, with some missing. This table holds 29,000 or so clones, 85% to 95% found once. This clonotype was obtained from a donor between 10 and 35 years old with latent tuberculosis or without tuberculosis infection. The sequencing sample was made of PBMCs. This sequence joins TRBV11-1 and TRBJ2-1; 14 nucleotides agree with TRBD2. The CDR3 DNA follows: TGTGCCAGCAGCCCGGGACTAGCGGGAGAGGGTGAGCAGTTCTTC. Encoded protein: CASSPGLAGEGEQFF.